This entry features one T cell receptor beta chain sequence. No antigen is known for it. This sample is part of a study of cytotoxic CD8 clonotypes in ibrutinib-treated CLL. Study conclusions and caveats: In comparison with age-matched healthy donors, baseline clonality was higher and tracked circulating CD8+ T-cell counts.

Some clones are missing from TCRdb's copy, which holds only in-frame ones; the method was immunoSEQ multiplex PCR. Of approximately 340,000 clones in the sample, around 66% were seen once. About 2 micrograms of genomic DNA from cryopreserved PBMCs went into TCR beta libraries. The length of the CDR3 is 15 residues. Trimming took 7 bases from V and 5 from J; bases not matched to a gene: 8. CDR1 is LNHDA, CDR2 SQIVND, per germline (reference sequence). The receptor's source is a human donor with chronic lymphocytic leukemia. Sequences were derived from PBMCs, sampled after 36 months of ibrutinib treatment. The chain recombines TRBV19 with TRBJ2-1; TRBD2 matches 10 bases. CDR3 nucleotides: TGTGCCAGTACACCGGGACTAGCGTCCCACAATGAGCAGTTCTTC. It is translated as CASTPGLASHNEQFF.